One sample yielded the 5 T cell receptor beta chains listed below, sequenced in a study of blood T cell repertoires in COVID-19 (TCRdb year 2020). Receptors were amplified or captured by the immunoSEQ multiplex PCR assay. In its TCRdb copy, this immuneACCESS table keeps in-frame sequences only and misses some clones. Where compared with another copy, unresolved V genes explain less than half of these, and the others have no known cause. Recorded for this sample are under 95,000 clones; about nine tenths of them occurred a single time. The ten most abundant clones make up just over 2.5% of the sample. The specimen sequenced was peripheral blood. The receptors were sampled from a man in his fifties with COVID-19, enrolled during active disease.

The chain combines TRBV7-9 with TRBJ2-1; D call uncertain. Germline CDR1 SEHNR, CDR2 FQNEAQ (reference sequence). The CDR3 length is 12 residues. Trimming shortened V by 5 bases and J by 6 bases, and 8 bases separated the two germline ends. DNA of the CDR3: TGTGCCAGCAGCGCCCACAGCAATGAGCAGTTCTTC. It is translated as CASSAHSNEQFF. Complete variable domain (other parts from reference TRBV7-9 and TRBJ2-1): DTGVSQNPRHKITKRGQNVTFRCDPISEHNRLYWYRQTLGQGPEFLTYFQNEAQLEKSRLLSDRFSAERPKGSFSTLEIQRTEQGDSAMYLCASSAHSNEQFFGPGTRLTVL.

The rearrangement joins TRBV21-1 to TRBJ1-4. TRBV21-1 is deemed a pseudogene. This CDR3 has 15 residues. The CDR3 DNA sequence: TGTGCCAGCAGCAGCCCCGGGGAGGGCTTGGGGAAACTGTTTTTT. This gives the protein CASSSPGEGLGKLFF.

The chain combines TRBV19 with TRBJ2-1; D call uncertain. This CDR3 spans 15 amino acids. Germline CDR1 is LNHDA and CDR2 is SQIVND (reference sequence). V lost 4 bases, J lost 4 bases, and 14 bases lay in between. The CDR3 sequence: CASSNVGFGYNEQFF. The CDR3 region has the DNA TGTGCCAGTAGTAACGTGGGCTTTGGGTACAATGAGCAGTTCTTC.

J is TRBJ1-6 and V is TRBV9, with D possibly being TRBD1 (5 bases). Trimming removed 0 bases at V and 5 bases at J, with 6 bases between. Germline lookup yields CDR1 SGDLS and CDR2 YYNGEE. The CDR3 has 14 amino acids. The CDR3 nucleotides read TGTGCCAGCAGCGTAGCAGGGAATAATTCACCCCTCCACTTT. This sequence encodes CASSVAGNNSPLHF.

This chain joins TRBV5-6 and TRBJ2-3; 12 nucleotides align to TRBD2. Germline V gives CDR1 SGHDT, CDR2 YYEEEE. The CDR3 runs to 16 residues. V lost 4 bases, J lost 2 bases, and 5 bases stayed unmatched. The CDR3 DNA reads as TGTGCCAGCAGCCTCCGGACTAGCGGGATCACAGATACGCAGTATTTT. Residues: CASSLRTSGITDTQYF.